The sequence of this TCR beta chain was determined in a study of cytomegalovirus exposure and HLA in healthy donors. Findings and caveats of the study: HLA alleles showed associations with about 15,000 TCR beta sequences in a later analysis, at a 0.05 false discovery rate.

PCR amplification relied on 60 Vbeta primers (plus 13 Jbeta primers). Clones were read by immunoSEQ multiplex PCR, and TCRdb kept only the in-frame ones, dropping some. The data hold about 190,000 clones, with around 80% observed a single time. Points on this clone: Its antigen remains unknown.

Among the donors, all were healthy bone marrow donors. The CDR3 is 15 amino acids. The germline V gene has CDR1 MNHEY and CDR2 SVGAGI. J lost 2 bases, V lost 6 bases, and 5 bases had no gene match. The sequence came from a man younger than 30 in good health and CMV-seronegative. The V call is TRBV6-5, the J call TRBJ2-1; 9 bases align to TRBD2. Sequences were obtained from PBMCs. This CDR3 reads CASRALAGPYNEQFF. CDR3 coding DNA: TGTGCCAGCAGAGCCCTAGCGGGACCCTACAATGAGCAGTTCTTC.